The 10 T cell receptor beta chains below all came from one sample that was sequenced in a study of cytomegalovirus exposure and HLA in healthy donors. Repertoires were generated with immunoSEQ multiplex PCR, while TCRdb's copy carries only in-frame clones and drops some. The data show some 260,000 clones, over 75% seen once. The source material was PBMCs. The receptors originated from a man aged 18 to 29 in good health and CMV-seropositive.

This clone has only one observation. The chain recombines TRBV5-1 with TRBJ2-2, with unresolved D. From germline, CDR1 is SGHRS and CDR2 YFSETQ. This CDR3 spans 13 amino acids. V lost 4 bases to trimming and J lost 4 bases, with 8 bases between them. The CDR3 DNA reads TGCGCCAGCAGCCTCATACTCACCGGGGAGCTGTTTTTT. It yields the protein CASSLILTGELFF.

The V gene is TRBV2, the J gene TRBJ1-2; D is possibly TRBD1 (5 bases). Deletions cut 6 bases from V and 11 bases from J, with 19 bases between. There are 13 residues in the CDR3. Germline-derived CDR1 and CDR2 are SNHLY and FYNNEI. The CDR3 nucleotides read TGTGCCAGCAGCGCGGCGTGGTCCGAGGGGTACACCTTC. As protein: CASSAAWSEGYTF.

The chain is built from TRBV15 and TRBJ2-1; the D gene could be TRBD1 or TRBD2 (6 bases each). The V and J ends lost 2 bases and 0 bases respectively, with 11 bases between them. CDR1 is LNHNV and CDR2 is YYDKDF in the germline V gene (reference sequence). CDR3 length: 16 amino acids. The CDR3 loop is CATSRPGGSSYNEQFF. For the CDR3, the DNA is TGTGCCACCAGCAGACCCGGGGGCAGCTCCTACAATGAGCAGTTCTTC.

This chain uses TRBV7-8 with TRBJ1-5, with 9 positions matching TRBD1. V lost 5 bases to trimming and J lost 1 base; unmatched junction nucleotides: 6. CDR1 is SGHVS, CDR2 FQNEAQ, per germline. The CDR3 is 16 amino acids. CDR3 nucleotides: TGTGCCAGCAGCACAACCGGGACAGGGAGCAATCAGCCCCAGCATTTT. This codes for CASSTTGTGSNQPQHF.

The gene calls are TRBV5-1 and TRBJ2-3, with D possibly being TRBD1 (5 bases). The germline gives CDR1 SGHRS, CDR2 YFSETQ. The V end was cut by 0 bases, the J end by 0 bases, with 8 bases between. The CDR3 is 15 residues long. The CDR3: CASSLEGASTDTQYF. The CDR3 DNA reads as TGCGCCAGCAGCTTGGAAGGGGCAAGCACAGATACGCAGTATTTT. Full variable domain (remainder filled in from reference TRBV5-1 and TRBJ2-3): KAGVTQTPRYLIKTRGQQVTLSCSPISGHRSVSWYQQTPGQGLQFLFEYFSETQRNKGNFPGRFSGRQFSNSRSEMNVSTLELGDSALYLCASSLEGASTDTQYFGPGTRLTVL.

V usage is TRBV28 and J usage is TRBJ2-7; 7 positions match TRBD1. The CDR3 has 12 amino acids. Germline V gives CDR1 MDHEN, CDR2 SYDVKM. Losses at the gene ends were 6 bases for V and 4 bases for J; bases not matched to a gene: 3. CDR3 nucleotide sequence: TGTGCCAGCAGGACAGGGATGTACGAGCAGTACTTC. The encoded protein is CASRTGMYEQYF.

The chain is built from TRBV6-1 and TRBJ1-1; 7 positions match TRBD1. Germline V gives CDR1 MNHNS, CDR2 SASEGT. This CDR3 is 14 amino acids long. V gave up 6 bases and J gave up 6 bases; unmatched junction bases: 10. The CDR3 DNA is TGTGCCAGCAGCGAGAGGGGGCGAAGCTCTGAAGCTTTCTTT. Its protein product is CASSERGRSSEAFF.

V is TRBV9 and J is TRBJ2-7, with 7 nucleotides matching TRBD1. Germline V CDR1 and CDR2: SGDLS, YYNGEE. The CDR3 loop spans 13 amino acids. V lost 0 bases and J lost 5; bases outside the gene matches: 2. This chain's CDR3 is CASSVVGTDEQYF. The CDR3 DNA is TGTGCCAGCAGCGTAGTTGGGACAGACGAGCAGTACTTC.

This clone was seen just once. J is TRBJ1-1 and V is TRBV7-9, with 11 bases that match TRBD1. The CDR3 extends over 14 amino acids. V was clipped by 5 bases and J by 6 bases; unmatched bases: 5. Germline V lookup: CDR1 SEHNR, CDR2 FQNEAQ (reference sequence). CDR3: CASSPQDRGPEAFF. In DNA, the CDR3 is TGTGCCAGCAGCCCCCAGGACAGGGGGCCTGAAGCTTTCTTT.

CDR3 amino acids: CASIPWDRETYEQYF. CDR3 sequence (DNA): TGTGCCAGCATTCCATGGGACAGGGAGACCTACGAGCAGTACTTC. J is TRBJ2-7 and V is TRBV6-5, with 9 bases fitting TRBD1. CDR3 length: 15 residues. J gave up 2 bases and V 7 bases, and 9 bases lay outside the gene matches. Germline values: CDR1 MNHEY, CDR2 SVGAGI.